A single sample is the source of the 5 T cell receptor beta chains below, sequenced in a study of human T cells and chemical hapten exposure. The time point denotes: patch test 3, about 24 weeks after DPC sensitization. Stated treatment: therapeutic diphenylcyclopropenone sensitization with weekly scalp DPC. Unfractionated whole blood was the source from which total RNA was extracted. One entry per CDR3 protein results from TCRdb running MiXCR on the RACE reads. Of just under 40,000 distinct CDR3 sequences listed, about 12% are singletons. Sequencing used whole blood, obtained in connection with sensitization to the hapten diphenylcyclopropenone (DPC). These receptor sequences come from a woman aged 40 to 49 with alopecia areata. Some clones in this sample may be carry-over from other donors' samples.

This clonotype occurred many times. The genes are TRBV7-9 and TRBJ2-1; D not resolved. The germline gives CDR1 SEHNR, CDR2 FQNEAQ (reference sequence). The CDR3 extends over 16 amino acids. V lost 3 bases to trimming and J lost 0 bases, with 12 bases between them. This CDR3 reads CASSFGPTSSYNEQFF. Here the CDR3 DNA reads TGTGCCAGCAGCTTCGGGCCGACCAGCTCCTACAATGAGCAGTTCTTC.

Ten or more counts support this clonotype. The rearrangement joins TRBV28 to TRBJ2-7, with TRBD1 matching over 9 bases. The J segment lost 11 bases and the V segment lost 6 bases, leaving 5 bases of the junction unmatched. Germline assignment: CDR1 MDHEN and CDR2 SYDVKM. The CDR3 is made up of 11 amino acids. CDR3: CASRGTGLEYF. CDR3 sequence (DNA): TGTGCCAGCAGAGGGACAGGGCTGGAGTACTTC.

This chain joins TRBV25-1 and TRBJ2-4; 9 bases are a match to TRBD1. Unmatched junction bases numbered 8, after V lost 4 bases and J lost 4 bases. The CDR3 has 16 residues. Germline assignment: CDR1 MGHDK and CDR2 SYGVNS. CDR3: CASSGIGTGRKNIQYF. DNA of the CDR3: TGTGCCAGCAGTGGAATCGGGACAGGGAGAAAAAACATTCAGTACTTC.

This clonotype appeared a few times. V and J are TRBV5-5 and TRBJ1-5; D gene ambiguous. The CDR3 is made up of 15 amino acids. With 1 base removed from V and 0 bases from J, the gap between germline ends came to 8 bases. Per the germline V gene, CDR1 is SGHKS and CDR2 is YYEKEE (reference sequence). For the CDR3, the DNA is TGTGCCAGCAGCTTGTTCCTCTATAGCAATCAGCCCCAGCATTTT. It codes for CASSLFLYSNQPQHF.

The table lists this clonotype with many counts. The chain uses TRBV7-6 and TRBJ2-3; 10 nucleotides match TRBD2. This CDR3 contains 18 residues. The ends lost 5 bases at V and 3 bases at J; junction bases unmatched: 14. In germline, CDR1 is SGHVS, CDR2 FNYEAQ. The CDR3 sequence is CASSPLVRSGRPTDTQYF. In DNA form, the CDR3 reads TGTGCCAGCAGCCCCCTTGTTCGTAGCGGGAGGCCTACAGATACGCAGTATTTT.